These T cell receptor beta chains were read from a single sample in a study of CD8+ T cells in alopecia areata. Sequenced by immunoSEQ multiplex PCR; TCRdb stores in-frame clones only, minus some. The sample lists about 200,000 clones, under 80% seen once, with approximately 1.3% in the top ten. This specimen was CD4+ T cells sorted from blood, taken around week 47, from a patient treated with tofacitinib. Every receptor here comes from a human donor with alopecia areata. CDR3s include the opening cysteine and the closing phenylalanine or tryptophan. The D gene is left open where the match is weak. Some rows mark clone size as missing; the rest say once, few, many or name a class of expanded clone.

J gene	clone size	D gene	V gene	CDR3 protein	CDR3 DNA
TRBJ2-7	.	.	TRBV29-1	CSVEGSQGSEQYF	TGCAGCGTTGAAGGGTCGCAGGGGAGCGAGCAGTACTTC
TRBJ1-6	.	TRBD1	TRBV9	CASSVGIGTVNSPLHF	TGTGCCAGCAGCGTGGGTATCGGGACAGTTAATTCACCCCTCCACTTT
TRBJ2-6	.	TRBD1	TRBV10-3	CATGQGAHGANVLTF	TGTGCCACTGGACAGGGGGCGCACGGGGCCAACGTCCTGACTTTC
TRBJ2-6	.	.	TRBV5-1	CASSLHSGANVLTF	TGCGCCAGCAGCTTACACTCTGGGGCCAACGTCCTGACTTTC
TRBJ2-3	.	.	TRBV5-4	CASSTPGQTRRPDTQYF	TGTGCCAGCAGCACTCCAGGACAGACAAGGAGGCCAGATACGCAGTATTTT
TRBJ2-1	.	TRBD2	TRBV14	CASSQYSGGPTTYNEQFF	TGTGCCAGCAGCCAATATAGCGGGGGGCCCACCACCTACAATGAGCAGTTCTTC
TRBJ1-4	.	.	TRBV13	CASSLGLLGSATNEKLFF	TGTGCCAGCAGCTTAGGCCTTTTGGGAAGTGCAACTAATGAAAAACTGTTTTTT
TRBJ1-2	.	.	TRBV7-2	CASTQGTDGYTF	TGTGCCAGCACCCAAGGGACTGATGGCTACACCTTC
TRBJ1-2	few	TRBD1	TRBV30	CAWREGQGASYLYGYTF	TGTGCCTGGCGCGAGGGACAGGGGGCCTCTTACCTCTATGGCTACACCTTC
TRBJ1-4	.	.	TRBV7-2	CASSSEGPSGKLFF	TGTGCCAGCAGCTCAGAAGGCCCCTCGGGGAAACTGTTTTTT
TRBJ2-3	.	TRBD1	TRBV7-6	CASSSRDRGPDTQYF	TGTGCCAGCAGCTCGAGGGACAGGGGCCCAGATACGCAGTATTTT
TRBJ2-7	.	.	TRBV6-5	CASRDLYEQYF	TGTGCCAGCAGAGACCTATACGAGCAGTACTTC